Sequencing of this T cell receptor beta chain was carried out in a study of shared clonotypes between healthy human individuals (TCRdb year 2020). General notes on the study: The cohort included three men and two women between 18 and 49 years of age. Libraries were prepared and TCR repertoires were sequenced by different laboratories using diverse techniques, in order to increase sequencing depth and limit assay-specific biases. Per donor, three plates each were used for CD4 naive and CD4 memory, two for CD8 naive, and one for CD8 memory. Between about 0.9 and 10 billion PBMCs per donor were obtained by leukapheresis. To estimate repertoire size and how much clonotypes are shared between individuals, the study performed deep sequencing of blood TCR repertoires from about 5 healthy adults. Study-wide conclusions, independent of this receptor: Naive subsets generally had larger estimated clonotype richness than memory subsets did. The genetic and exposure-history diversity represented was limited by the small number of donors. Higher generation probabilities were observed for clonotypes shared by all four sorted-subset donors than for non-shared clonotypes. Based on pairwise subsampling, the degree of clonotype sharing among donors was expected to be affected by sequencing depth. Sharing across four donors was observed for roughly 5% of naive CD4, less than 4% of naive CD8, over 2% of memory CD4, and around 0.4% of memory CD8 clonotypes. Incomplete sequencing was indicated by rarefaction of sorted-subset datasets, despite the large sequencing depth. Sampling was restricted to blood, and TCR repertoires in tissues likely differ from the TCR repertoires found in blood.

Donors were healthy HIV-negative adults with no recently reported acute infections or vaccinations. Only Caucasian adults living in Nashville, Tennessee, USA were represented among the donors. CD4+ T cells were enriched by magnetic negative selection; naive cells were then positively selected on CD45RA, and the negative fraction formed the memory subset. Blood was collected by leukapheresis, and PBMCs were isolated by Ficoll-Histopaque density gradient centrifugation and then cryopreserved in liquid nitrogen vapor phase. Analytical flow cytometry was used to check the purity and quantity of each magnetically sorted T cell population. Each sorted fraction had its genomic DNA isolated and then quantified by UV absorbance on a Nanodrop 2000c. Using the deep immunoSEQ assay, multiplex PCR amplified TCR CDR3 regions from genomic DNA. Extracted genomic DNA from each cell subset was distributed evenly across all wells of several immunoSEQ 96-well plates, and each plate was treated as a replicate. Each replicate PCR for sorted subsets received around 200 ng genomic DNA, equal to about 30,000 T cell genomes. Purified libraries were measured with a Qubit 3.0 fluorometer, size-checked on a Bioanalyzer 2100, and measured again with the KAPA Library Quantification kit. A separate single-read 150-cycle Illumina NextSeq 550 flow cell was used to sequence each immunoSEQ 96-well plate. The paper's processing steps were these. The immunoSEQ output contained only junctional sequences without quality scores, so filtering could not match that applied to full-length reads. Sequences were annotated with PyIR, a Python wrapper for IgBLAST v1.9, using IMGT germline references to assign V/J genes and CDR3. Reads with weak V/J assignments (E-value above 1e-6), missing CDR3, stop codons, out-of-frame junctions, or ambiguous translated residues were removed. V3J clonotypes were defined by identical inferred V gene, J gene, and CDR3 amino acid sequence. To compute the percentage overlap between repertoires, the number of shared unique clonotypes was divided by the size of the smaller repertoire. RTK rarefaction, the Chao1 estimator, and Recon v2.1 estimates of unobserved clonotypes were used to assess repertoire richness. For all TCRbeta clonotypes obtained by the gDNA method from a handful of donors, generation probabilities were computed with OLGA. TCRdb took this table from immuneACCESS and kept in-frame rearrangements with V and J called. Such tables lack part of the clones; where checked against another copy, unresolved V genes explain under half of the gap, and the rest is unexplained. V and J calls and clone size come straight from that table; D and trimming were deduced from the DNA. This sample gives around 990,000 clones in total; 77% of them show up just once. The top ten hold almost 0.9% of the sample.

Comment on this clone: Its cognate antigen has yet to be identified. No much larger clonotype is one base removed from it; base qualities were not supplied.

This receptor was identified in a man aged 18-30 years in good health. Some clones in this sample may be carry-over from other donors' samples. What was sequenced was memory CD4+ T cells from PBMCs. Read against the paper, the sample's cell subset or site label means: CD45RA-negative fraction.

The CDR3 reads as follows: CASSPIGQPKTEAFF. The DNA reads as follows: TGTGCCAGCTCCCCTATCGGACAGCCGAAGACCGAAGCTTTCTTT. The chain employs TRBV18 and TRBJ1-1; matching of 6 bases hints at TRBD1 as the D gene. Relative to germline, V is 6 bases shorter and J is 8 bases shorter, with 22 bases between their ends. Looking up the germline V gene yields CDR1 KGHSH and CDR2 LQKENI. The CDR3 sequence holds 15 residues, the cysteine and phenylalanine included. Only the CDR3 part of the read is kept: 45 bases, read in frame from the first base. The CDR3 plus the reference TRBV18 and TRBJ1-1 genes for the other parts give the full variable domain: NAGVMQNPRHLVRRRGQEARLRCSPMKGHSHVYWYRQLPEEGLKFMVYLQKENIIDESGMPKERFSAEFPKEGPSILRIQQVVRGDSAAYFCASSPIGQPKTEAFFGQGTRLTVV.